Sequencing of this T cell receptor beta chain was carried out in a study of blood T cell repertoires in COVID-19. Study overall: T cells, B-cell-depleted T cells, or PBMCs supplied cDNA or gDNA.

Only in-frame clones appear in the TCRdb table, and some are missing; sequencing was by immunoSEQ multiplex PCR. The sample holds under 110,000 clones, approximately 92% seen once. V was clipped by 4 bases and J by 0 bases; unmatched bases: 18. Germline CDR1 is WSHSY and CDR2 is SAAADI. This CDR3 has 20 amino acids. The rearrangement joins TRBV10-2 to TRBJ1-5; 7 bases line up with TRBD1. This receptor was taken from a man aged 45-65 years with active COVID-19. The sequenced material came from peripheral blood. Written as DNA, the CDR3 is TGCGCCAGCAGTGCCGTACGGACAGGTGGGGTTAGAAATAGCAATCAGCCCCAGCATTTT. Protein: CASSAVRTGGVRNSNQPQHF.